These T cell receptor beta chains were read from a single sample in a study of blood T cell repertoires in COVID-19. Method: immunoSEQ multiplex PCR; TCRdb's copy keeps in-frame clones and lacks some. The sample has a few hundred thousand clones, roughly 86% seen once. Sequencing was done on a sample of peripheral blood. The receptors here all came from a woman aged 25 to 39 with acute or convalescent COVID-19. Each CDR3 is given with its conserved first and last residue. Fields, in order: clone size, V gene, D gene, J gene, CDR3 DNA, CDR3 protein. A D gene is named only where the DNA matches it firmly. Rows may omit the clone size; those that give it use once, few, many or a size class.

>NA|TRBV6-2/TRBV6-3|NA|TRBJ2-6
TGTGCCAGCAGTTATAACACGAACTCTGGGGCCAACGTCCTGACTTTC
CASSYNTNSGANVLTF
>NA|TRBV7-8|TRBD2|TRBJ2-7
TGTGCCAGCAGCCCCACTAGCGGGAGCACCTACGAGCAGTACTTC
CASSPTSGSTYEQYF
>NA|TRBV5-6|NA|TRBJ2-5
TGTGCCAGCAGCTTGAGCCTTTGGGGGGGGCGGGAGACCCAGTACTTC
CASSLSLWGGRETQYF
>once|TRBV5-1|TRBD1|TRBJ2-5
TGCGCCAGCAGCCGAATATCCGGGACAGGGATGGAGACCCAGTACTTC
CASSRISGTGMETQYF
>NA|TRBV11-2|TRBD2|TRBJ2-1
TGTGCCAGCAGCAACGGACTAGCGGGACCCCTCTCCTACAATGAGCAGTTCTTC
CASSNGLAGPLSYNEQFF
>once|TRBV11-3|TRBD2|TRBJ2-2
TGTGCCAGCAGCCAGGGACTAGCCCACACCGGGGAGCTGTTTTTT
CASSQGLAHTGELFF
>NA|TRBV2|TRBD1|TRBJ2-5
TGTGCCAGCAACTTGGCAGGGGGCAGGGAGACCCAGTACTTC
CASNLAGGRETQYF
>NA|TRBV21-1|NA|TRBJ1-1
TGTGCCAGCAGCAAAGCCCAACCCCCCACAGGGGGTAACACTGAAGCTTTCTTT
CASSKAQPPTGGNTEAFF
>NA|TRBV5-1|NA|TRBJ1-5
TGCGCCAGCAGCTTGGGCGAAACGGGCAATCAGCCCCAGCATTTT
CASSLGETGNQPQHF
>NA|TRBV6-6|TRBD1|TRBJ2-7
TGTGCCAGCAGTTACCAGGGGGCTGGCTACGAGCAGTACTTC
CASSYQGAGYEQYF
>NA|TRBV6-5|NA|TRBJ2-7
TGTGCCAGCAGTTACTCATGGCGGGAAGCCTACGAGCAGTACTTC
CASSYSWREAYEQYF
>NA|TRBV9|NA|TRBJ2-7
TGTGCCAGCAGTCCGTCGACAGGTCGACCGGGAAGGGGAAACTACGAGCAGTACTTC
CASSPSTGRPGRGNYEQYF
>once|TRBV30|NA|TRBJ1-3
TGTGCCTGGCACCAAATCGGGGGGGCGTTGGGAAACACCATATATTTT
CAWHQIGGALGNTIYF
>NA|TRBV19|NA|TRBJ2-1
TGTGCCAGTAGTATAGGACTAGTAAAGAATGAGCAGTTCTTC
CASSIGLVKNEQFF
>NA|TRBV12-3/TRBV12-4|NA|TRBJ1-1
TGTGCCAGCAGTTTGAGACTCCCCGGTGAGGCTTTCTTT
CASSLRLPGEAFF
>NA|TRBV29-1|NA|TRBJ2-3
TGCAGCGTTGCCCCCAGGGGTAGCACAGATACGCAGTATTTT
CSVAPRGSTDTQYF